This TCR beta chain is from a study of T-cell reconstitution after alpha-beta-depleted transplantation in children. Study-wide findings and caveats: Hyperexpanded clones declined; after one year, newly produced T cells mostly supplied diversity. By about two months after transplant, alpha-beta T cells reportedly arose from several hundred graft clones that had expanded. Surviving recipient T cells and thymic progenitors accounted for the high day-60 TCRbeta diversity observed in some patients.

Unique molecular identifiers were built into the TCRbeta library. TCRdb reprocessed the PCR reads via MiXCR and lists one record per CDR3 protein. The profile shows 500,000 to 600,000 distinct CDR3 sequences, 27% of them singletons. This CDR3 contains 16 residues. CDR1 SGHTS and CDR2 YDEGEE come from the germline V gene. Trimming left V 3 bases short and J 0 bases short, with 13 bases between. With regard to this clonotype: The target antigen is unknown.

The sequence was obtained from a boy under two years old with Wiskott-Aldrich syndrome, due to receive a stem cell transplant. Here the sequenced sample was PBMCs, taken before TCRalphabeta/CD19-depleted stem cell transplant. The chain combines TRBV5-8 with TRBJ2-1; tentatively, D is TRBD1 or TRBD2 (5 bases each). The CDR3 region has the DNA TGTGCCAGCAGCTCCGGGACCCGGAGCTCCTACAATGAGCAGTTCTTC. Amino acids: CASSSGTRSSYNEQFF.